The 16 T cell receptor beta chains below all came from one sample that was sequenced in a study of cytomegalovirus exposure and HLA in healthy donors. Vbeta (60) and Jbeta (13) primers were used in the PCR. Method: immunoSEQ multiplex PCR; TCRdb's copy keeps in-frame clones and lacks some. The sample consists of about 140,000 clones, 82% of them appearing once. Sequenced input: PBMCs. The receptor source for this set is a man aged 18 to 29 in good health and CMV-seropositive.

The J gene is TRBJ2-1, the V gene TRBV5-1, with 8 bases identical to TRBD1. CDR3 length: 14 residues. Looked up from germline, CDR1 is SGHRS and CDR2 is YFSETQ. The ends lost 1 base at V and 9 bases at J; junction bases unmatched: 6. CDR3 nucleotides: TGCGCCAGCAGCTTGTCCGCCGGGACAGGTGAGCAGTTCTTC. Protein product: CASSLSAGTGEQFF.

This clone appeared once. V gene TRBV4-2 combines with J gene TRBJ2-1; 10 nucleotides align to TRBD2. The junction had 6 bases not matched to a gene; V was cut back by 3 bases and J by 4 bases. The CDR3 is made up of 16 amino acids. The germline gives CDR1 LGHNA, CDR2 YNFKEQ. CDR3 loop: CASSQAGTSEYNEQFF. In DNA, the CDR3 is TGTGCCAGCAGCCAGGCCGGGACTAGCGAGTACAATGAGCAGTTCTTC.

The CDR3 DNA sequence: TGTGCCAGCAGTTACAACAGGGGACCCACAGATACGCAGTATTTT. This translates into CASSYNRGPTDTQYF. The chain links TRBV6-6 to TRBJ2-3, with 7 nucleotides matching TRBD1. The CDR3 length is 15 residues. Germline CDR1 reads MNHNY; CDR2 reads SVGAGI (reference sequence). After removal of 2 bases from V and 2 bases from J, the junction contained 4 bases not matched to a gene.

V gene TRBV30 combines with J gene TRBJ2-7; D perhaps matches TRBD1 (5 bases). Trimming cost V 4 bases and J 1 base, with 14 bases left between them. Germline V gives CDR1 GTSNPN, CDR2 SVGIG (reference sequence). The CDR3 sequence is 14 residues long. The CDR3 loop is CAWNTMAGSYEQYF. The CDR3 DNA sequence: TGTGCCTGGAATACAATGGCAGGGTCCTACGAGCAGTACTTC.

The chain has TRBV15 and TRBJ2-7, with TRBD1 matching 9 bases. Germline CDR1 is LNHNV and CDR2 is YYDKDF (reference sequence). The CDR3 sequence is 16 residues long. After removal of 1 base from V and 4 bases from J, the junction contained 8 bases not matched to a gene. CDR3 nucleotide sequence: TGTGCCACCAGCAGAGGGTCAGACAGGGGGAGGTACGAGCAGTACTTC. Translation: CATSRGSDRGRYEQYF. Full variable domain (remainder filled in from reference TRBV15 and TRBJ2-7): DAMVIQNPRYQVTQFGKPVTLSCSQTLNHNVMYWYQQKSSQAPKLLFHYYDKDFNNEADTPDNFQSRRPNTSFCFLDIRSPGLGDTAMYLCATSRGSDRGRYEQYFGPGTRLTVT.

The chain employs TRBV6-5 and TRBJ1-3; 9 nucleotides agree with TRBD1. Germline V gives CDR1 MNHEY, CDR2 SVGAGI. The V gene end was trimmed by 2 bases and the J gene end by 0 bases; junction bases not matched to a gene: 2. The CDR3 runs 16 residues. CDR3 loop: CASSYGTGSSGNTIYF. For the CDR3, the DNA is TGTGCCAGCAGTTACGGGACAGGGAGCTCTGGAAACACCATATATTTT.

This clone has a single count. This chain connects TRBV5-1 to TRBJ2-2, with D uncertain. The germline V and J ends were trimmed by 3 bases and 3 bases, with 12 bases remaining between them. Germline lookup yields CDR1 SGHRS and CDR2 YFSETQ. The CDR3 consists of 15 residues. The CDR3 protein is CASSSRTLDTGELFF. CDR3 coding DNA: TGCGCCAGCAGCTCGCGTACCCTAGACACCGGGGAGCTGTTTTTT. The full variable domain, with the rest looked up from reference TRBV5-1 and TRBJ2-2, is KAGVTQTPRYLIKTRGQQVTLSCSPISGHRSVSWYQQTPGQGLQFLFEYFSETQRNKGNFPGRFSGRQFSNSRSEMNVSTLELGDSALYLCASSSRTLDTGELFFGEGSRLTVL.

This clone occurred a few times. J is TRBJ1-1 and V is TRBV4-1; 9 bases map to TRBD1. Germline V gene sequence: CDR1 MGHRA, CDR2 YSYEKL. V lost 3 bases and J lost 3; bases outside the gene matches: 2. The CDR3 contains 14 residues. CDR3 in DNA: TGCGCCAGCAGCCAGGACAGGGGCTACACTGAAGCTTTCTTT. Residues: CASSQDRGYTEAFF.

In its sample, this clone was seen once. The chain employs TRBV7-2 and TRBJ2-7; the D gene is possibly TRBD2 (5 bases). The CDR3 sequence is 14 residues long. Germline lookup yields CDR1 SGHTA and CDR2 FQGNSA. Trimming cost V 0 bases and J 9 bases, with 15 bases left between them. Here the CDR3 reads CASSLAPGQSGQYF. CDR3 DNA sequence: TGTGCCAGCAGCTTAGCGCCGGGCCAAAGCGGGCAGTACTTC.

About this clone itself: Germline is not matched at one junction end, which may reflect a read error. The chain recombines TRBV7-7 with TRBJ2-5, with 7 positions matching TRBD2. Germline V gene data show CDR1 as SSHAT and CDR2 as FNYEAQ (reference sequence). The CDR3 runs 17 residues. CDR3 loop: CASSLIGGAGNRETQYF. The CDR3 DNA reads as TGTGCTAGCAGCTTAATCGGCGGAGCGGGAAATAGGGAGACCCAGTACTTC.

This clone was observed a single time. The gene calls are TRBV28 and TRBJ1-5; 10 positions match TRBD1. Germline CDR1 MDHEN, CDR2 SYDVKM. Losses at the gene ends were 8 bases for V and 2 bases for J; bases not matched to a gene: 12. The CDR3 extends over 17 amino acids. In DNA form, the CDR3 reads TGTGCCAGCGCGGGACAGGGGATTCTTTGGGGCAATCAGCCCCAGCATTTT. Residues: CASAGQGILWGNQPQHF.

This clone has a single count. The rearrangement uses TRBV18 and TRBJ2-2; TRBD2 matches 12 bases. The CDR3 has 17 residues. CDR1 and CDR2 from the germline V gene are KGHSH and LQKENI. Unmatched junction bases numbered 6, after V lost 5 bases and J lost 2 bases. The CDR3 DNA sequence: TGTGCCAGCTCATCCGGACTAGCGGGGCTAAACACCGGGGAGCTGTTTTTT. Translated, it gives CASSSGLAGLNTGELFF.

The chain's CDR3 is CASSLASQGNEKLFF. The CDR3 DNA follows: TGTGCCAGCAGTTTAGCGTCACAGGGCAACGAAAAACTGTTTTTT. The chain is built from TRBV28 and TRBJ1-4; a possible D gene is TRBD1 (6 bases). V was pared by 2 bases and J by 8 bases, with 15 bases between. There are 15 residues in the CDR3. Germline V gene sequence: CDR1 MDHEN, CDR2 SYDVKM.

The rearrangement links TRBV5-6 to TRBJ1-2; D call uncertain. The germline V gene encodes CDR1 SGHDT and CDR2 YYEEEE. The CDR3 is 16 amino acids. V was shortened by 2 bases and J by 6 bases, with 20 bases between the two germline ends. CDR3 in amino acids: CASSFRGGRRNNGYTF. Written as DNA, the CDR3 is TGTGCCAGCAGCTTCCGCGGTGGGAGGCGGAACAATGGCTACACCTTC. The complete variable domain, with remaining parts taken from reference TRBV5-6 and TRBJ1-2, reads DAGVTQSPTHLIKTRGQQVTLRCSPKSGHDTVSWYQQALGQGPQFIFQYYEEEERQRGNFPDRFSGHQFPNYSSELNVNALLLGDSALYLCASSFRGGRRNNGYTFGSGTRLTVV.

The chain links TRBV28 to TRBJ1-2; possible D gene TRBD1, 6 bases. Looked up from germline, CDR1 is MDHEN and CDR2 is SYDVKM. The CDR3 loop spans 13 amino acids. V lost 6 bases, J lost 8 bases, and 16 bases lay in between. CDR3 DNA: TGTGCCAGCAGATTACAGGGTTTGGAGGGCTACACCTTC. Translating gives CASRLQGLEGYTF.

CDR3 region: CASFTGLTYNEQFF. In DNA form, the CDR3 reads TGTGCCAGCTTTACAGGGCTCACCTACAATGAGCAGTTCTTC. V gene TRBV2 combines with J gene TRBJ2-1; D might be TRBD1 (6 bases). This CDR3 is 14 amino acids long. Germline CDR1 SNHLY, CDR2 FYNNEI. Trimming removed 8 bases at V and 2 bases at J, with 13 bases between.